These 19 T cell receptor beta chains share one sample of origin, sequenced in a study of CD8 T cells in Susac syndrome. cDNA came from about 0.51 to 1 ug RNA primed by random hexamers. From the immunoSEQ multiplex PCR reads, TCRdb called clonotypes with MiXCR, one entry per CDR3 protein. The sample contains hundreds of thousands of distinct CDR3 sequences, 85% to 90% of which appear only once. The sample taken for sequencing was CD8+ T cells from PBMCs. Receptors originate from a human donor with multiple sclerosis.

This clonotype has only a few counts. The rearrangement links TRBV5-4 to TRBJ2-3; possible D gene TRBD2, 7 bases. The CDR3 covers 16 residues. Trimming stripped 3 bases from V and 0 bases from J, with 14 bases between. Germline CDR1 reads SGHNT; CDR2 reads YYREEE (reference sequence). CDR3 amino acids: CASSSVGGGSTDTQYF. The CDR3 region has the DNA TGTGCCAGCAGCTCCGTGGGCGGGGGCAGCACAGATACGCAGTATTTT.

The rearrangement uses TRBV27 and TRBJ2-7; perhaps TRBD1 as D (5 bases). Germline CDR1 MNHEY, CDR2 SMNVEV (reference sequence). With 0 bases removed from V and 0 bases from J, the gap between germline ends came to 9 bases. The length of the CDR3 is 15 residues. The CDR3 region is CASSLSKDSSYEQYF. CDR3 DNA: TGTGCCAGCAGTTTATCGAAAGACAGCTCCTACGAGCAGTACTTC.

Here the CDR3 reads CASSNRGAGQPQHF. The DNA of the CDR3 is TGTGCCAGCAGCAACAGGGGCGCTGGGCAGCCCCAGCATTTT. The chain has TRBV7-9 and TRBJ1-5; 7 bases align to TRBD1. Germline CDR1 SEHNR, CDR2 FQNEAQ (reference sequence). The CDR3 runs 14 residues. V trimming: 5 bases; J trimming: 7 bases; junction bases outside the gene matches: 8.

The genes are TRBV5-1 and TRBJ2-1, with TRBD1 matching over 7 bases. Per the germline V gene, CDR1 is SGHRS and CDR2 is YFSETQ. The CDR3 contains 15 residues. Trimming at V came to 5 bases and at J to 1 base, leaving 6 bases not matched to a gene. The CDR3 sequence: CASRATTGSYNEQFF. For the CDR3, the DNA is TGCGCCAGCAGGGCCACGACAGGGTCCTACAATGAGCAGTTCTTC.

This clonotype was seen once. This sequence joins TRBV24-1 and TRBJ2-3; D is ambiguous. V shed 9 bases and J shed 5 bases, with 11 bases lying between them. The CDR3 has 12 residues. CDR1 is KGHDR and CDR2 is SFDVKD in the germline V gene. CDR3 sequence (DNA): TGTGCCACCTCGGCGTCAGAAGATACGCAGTATTTT. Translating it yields CATSASEDTQYF.

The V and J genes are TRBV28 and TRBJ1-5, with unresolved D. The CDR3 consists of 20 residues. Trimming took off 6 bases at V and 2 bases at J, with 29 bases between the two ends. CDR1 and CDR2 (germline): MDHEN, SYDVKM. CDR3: CASSPPPGWMFNRGNQPQHF. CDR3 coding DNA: TGTGCCAGCAGCCCGCCCCCCGGGTGGATGTTTAACCGTGGCAATCAGCCCCAGCATTTT.

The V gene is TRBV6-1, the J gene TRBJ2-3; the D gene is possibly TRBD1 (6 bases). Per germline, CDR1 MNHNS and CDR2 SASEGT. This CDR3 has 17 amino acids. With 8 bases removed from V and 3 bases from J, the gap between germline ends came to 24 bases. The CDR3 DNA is TGTGCCAGCCTGTTCAGGGGCCTAGCTGATATTACAGATACGCAGTATTTT. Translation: CASLFRGLADITDTQYF.

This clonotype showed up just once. The CDR3 loop is CASSWGGSGELFF. The CDR3 nucleotides read TGTGCCAGCAGTTGGGGCGGGAGCGGGGAGCTGTTTTTT. The chain carries TRBV27 and TRBJ2-2; 7 bases are shared with TRBD2. The CDR3 runs 13 residues. Unmatched junction bases numbered 3, after V lost 4 bases and J lost 7 bases. Germline V gene lookup returns CDR1 MNHEY and CDR2 SMNVEV (reference sequence).

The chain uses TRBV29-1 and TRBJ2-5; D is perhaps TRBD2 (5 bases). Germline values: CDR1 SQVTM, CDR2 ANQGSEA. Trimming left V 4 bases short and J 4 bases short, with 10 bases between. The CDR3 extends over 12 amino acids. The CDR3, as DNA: TGCAGCGTTGTGGTGAGCGGAGAGACCCAGTACTTC. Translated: CSVVVSGETQYF.

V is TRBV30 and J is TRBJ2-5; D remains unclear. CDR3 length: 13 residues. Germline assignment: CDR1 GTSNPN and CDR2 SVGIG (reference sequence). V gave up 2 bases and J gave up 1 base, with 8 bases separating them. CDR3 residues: CAWSRGGQETQYF. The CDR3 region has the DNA TGTGCCTGGAGTAGAGGCGGCCAAGAGACCCAGTACTTC.

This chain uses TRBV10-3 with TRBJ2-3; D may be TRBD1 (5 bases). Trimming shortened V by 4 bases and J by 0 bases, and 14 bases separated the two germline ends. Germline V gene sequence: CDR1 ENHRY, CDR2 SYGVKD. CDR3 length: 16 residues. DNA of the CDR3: TGTGCCATCAGTGTCTGGACAACCCCTAGCACAGATACGCAGTATTTT. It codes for CAISVWTTPSTDTQYF.

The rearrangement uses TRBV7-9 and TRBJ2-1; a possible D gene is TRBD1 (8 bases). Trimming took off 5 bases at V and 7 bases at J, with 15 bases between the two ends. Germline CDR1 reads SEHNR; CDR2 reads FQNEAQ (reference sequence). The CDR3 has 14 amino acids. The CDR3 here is CASSADREGNEQFF. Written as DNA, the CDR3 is TGTGCCAGCAGCGCGGACAGGGAGGGGAATGAGCAGTTCTTC.

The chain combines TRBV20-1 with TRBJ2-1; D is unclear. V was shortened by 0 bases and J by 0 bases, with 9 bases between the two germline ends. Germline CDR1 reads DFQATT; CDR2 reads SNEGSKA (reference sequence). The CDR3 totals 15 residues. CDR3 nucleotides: TGCAGTGCTAGAGATTATAAGGTCTCCTACAATGAGCAGTTCTTC. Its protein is CSARDYKVSYNEQFF.

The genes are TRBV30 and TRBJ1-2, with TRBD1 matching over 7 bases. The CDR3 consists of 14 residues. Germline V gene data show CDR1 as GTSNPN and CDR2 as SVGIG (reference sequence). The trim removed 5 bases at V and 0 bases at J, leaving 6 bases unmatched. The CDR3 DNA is TGTGCCTGGGATAGGGACAGAGCTAACTATGGCTACACCTTC. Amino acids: CAWDRDRANYGYTF.

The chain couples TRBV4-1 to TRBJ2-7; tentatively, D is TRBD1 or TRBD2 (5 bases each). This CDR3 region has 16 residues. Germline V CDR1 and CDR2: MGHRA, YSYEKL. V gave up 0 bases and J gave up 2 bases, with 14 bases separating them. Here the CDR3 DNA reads TGCGCCAGCAGCCAAGACGAGGGGCCCAGACCCTACGAGCAGTACTTC. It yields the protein CASSQDEGPRPYEQYF.

The CDR3: CASRSTGGPNQPQHF. In DNA, the CDR3 is TGTGCCAGCAGGTCTACAGGGGGCCCCAATCAGCCCCAGCATTTT. The V gene is TRBV2, the J gene TRBJ1-5; 9 nucleotides agree with TRBD1. Per germline, CDR1 SNHLY and CDR2 FYNNEI. V lost 6 bases and J lost 3; bases outside the gene matches: 6. The CDR3 loop spans 15 amino acids.

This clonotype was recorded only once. DNA of the CDR3: TGTGCCAGCAGTGCCACAGGGATTGGGGCTGAAGCTTTCTTT. Translated, it gives CASSATGIGAEAFF. The V call is TRBV12-3 or TRBV12-4, the J call TRBJ1-1; the D gene is possibly TRBD1 (6 bases). V was shortened by 5 bases and J by 6 bases, with 16 bases between the two germline ends. This CDR3 comprises 14 residues.

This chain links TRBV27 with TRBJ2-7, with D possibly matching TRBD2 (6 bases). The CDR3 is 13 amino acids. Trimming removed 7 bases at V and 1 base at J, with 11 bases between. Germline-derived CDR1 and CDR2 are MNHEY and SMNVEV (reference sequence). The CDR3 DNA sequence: TGTGCCAGCACCGGGGGACGGTCCTACGAGCAGTACTTC. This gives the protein CASTGGRSYEQYF.

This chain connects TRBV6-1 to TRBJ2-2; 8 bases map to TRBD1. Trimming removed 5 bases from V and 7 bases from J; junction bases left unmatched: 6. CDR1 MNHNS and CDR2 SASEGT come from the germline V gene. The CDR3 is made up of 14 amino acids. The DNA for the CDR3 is TGTGCCAGCAGTCTATGGACAGGGAACGGGGAGCTGTTTTTT. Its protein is CASSLWTGNGELFF.